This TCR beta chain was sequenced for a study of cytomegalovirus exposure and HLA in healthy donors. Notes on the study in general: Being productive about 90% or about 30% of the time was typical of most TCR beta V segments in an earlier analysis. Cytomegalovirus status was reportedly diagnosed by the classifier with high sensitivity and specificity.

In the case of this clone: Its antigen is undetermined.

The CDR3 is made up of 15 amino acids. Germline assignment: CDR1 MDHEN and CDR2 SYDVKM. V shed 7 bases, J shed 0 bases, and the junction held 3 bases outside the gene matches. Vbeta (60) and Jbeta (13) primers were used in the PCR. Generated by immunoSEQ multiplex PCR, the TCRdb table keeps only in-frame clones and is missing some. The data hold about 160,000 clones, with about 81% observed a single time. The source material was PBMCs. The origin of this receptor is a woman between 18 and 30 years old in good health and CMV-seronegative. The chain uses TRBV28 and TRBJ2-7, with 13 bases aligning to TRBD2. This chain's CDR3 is CASTRTSGSSYEQYF. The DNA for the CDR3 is TGTGCCAGCACCAGGACTAGCGGGAGCTCCTACGAGCAGTACTTC.